The T cell receptor (beta chain) under discussion was sequenced for a study of T cells in narcolepsy. Looking at the study overall: Enrolled donors included narcolepsy type 1 or type 2 patients and healthy controls. Study-wide points: HCRT-specific and TRIB2-specific autoreactive clonotypes appeared among same-patient CSF and blood CD4+ clonotypes.

V was clipped by 5 bases and J by 3 bases; unmatched bases: 0. The CDR3 runs to 13 residues. In germline, CDR1 is LNHDA, CDR2 SQIVND (reference sequence). TCRdb keeps only in-frame clones here, not all; method: immunoSEQ multiplex PCR. The table records tens of thousands of clones, approximately 60% of them present only once. About this clone itself: The antigen is undetermined.

The clonotype comes from a human donor in good health. Sequenced input: memory (CD45RA-) CD4+ T cells from blood. This chain connects TRBV19 to TRBJ2-7; 11 positions match TRBD1. The chain's CDR3 is CASSGTGGYEQYF. The CDR3 coding sequence is TGTGCCAGTAGTGGGACAGGGGGCTACGAGCAGTACTTC.